This entry lists 12 T cell receptor beta chains sequenced from one sample in a study of blood T cell repertoires in COVID-19. Sequencing was performed with immunoSEQ multiplex PCR; in TCRdb, only in-frame clones are kept and a portion is missing. The sample yields roughly 73,000 clones, around 87% seen once. Source material: peripheral blood. These receptors all stem from a man aged 65-85 years with active COVID-19.

The chain employs TRBV19 and TRBJ1-5; 10 nucleotides agree with TRBD1. This CDR3 comprises 18 residues. The V and J ends lost 5 bases and 0 bases, in that order; junction bases with no gene match: 10. Germline V CDR1 and CDR2: LNHDA, SQIVND (reference sequence). The CDR3 loop is CASSPPGTGAHSNQPQHF. The CDR3 region has the DNA TGTGCCAGTAGTCCCCCCGGGACAGGGGCCCATAGCAATCAGCCCCAGCATTTT.

The gene calls are TRBV6-5 and TRBJ2-7; a weak D match, TRBD2 (7 bases). Deletions cut 8 bases from V and 6 bases from J, with 17 bases between. Germline V gene lookup returns CDR1 MNHEY and CDR2 SVGAGI. This CDR3 region has 13 residues. The CDR3, as DNA: TGTGCCAGCTCGGGGGGAGGGGGAAGCGAGCAGTACTTC. The encoded protein is CASSGGGGSEQYF.

This rearrangement joins TRBV9 to TRBJ2-1, with 9 bases fitting TRBD2. The CDR3 has 15 residues. The ends lost 0 bases at V and 9 bases at J; junction bases unmatched: 7. Looked up from germline, CDR1 is SGDLS and CDR2 is YYNGEE. This CDR3 is CASSVDGTSSAEQFF. The DNA of the CDR3 is TGTGCCAGCAGCGTAGATGGGACTAGCTCGGCTGAGCAGTTCTTC.

The chain is built from TRBV19 and TRBJ1-1; 7 nucleotides agree with TRBD1. V shed 5 bases, J shed 1 base, and the junction held 13 bases outside the gene matches. Germline V lookup: CDR1 LNHDA, CDR2 SQIVND (reference sequence). The CDR3 is made up of 17 amino acids. DNA for the CDR3: TGTGCCAGTAGTGTTACCACCCCCGACAGGGAGAACACTGAAGCTTTCTTT. Encoded protein: CASSVTTPDRENTEAFF.

The J gene is TRBJ2-5, the V gene TRBV6-1; 11 nucleotides align to TRBD2. CDR3 length equals 15 residues. The junction had 1 base not matched to a gene; V was cut back by 1 base and J by 3 bases. From germline, CDR1 is MNHNS and CDR2 SASEGT. This CDR3 is CASSEELAGEETQYF. In DNA, the CDR3 is TGTGCCAGCAGTGAAGAACTAGCGGGAGAAGAGACCCAGTACTTC.

The chain has TRBV19 and TRBJ1-4, with D possibly being TRBD1 (5 bases). Trimming removed 6 bases from V and 3 bases from J, with 14 bases in between. CDR1 LNHDA and CDR2 SQIVND come from the germline V gene (reference sequence). The CDR3 length is 15 residues. The CDR3 coding sequence is TGTGCCAGTAGCGGACGACAGATGGCTAATGAAAAACTGTTTTTT. This translates into CASSGRQMANEKLFF. Using reference TRBV19 and TRBJ1-4 for the parts outside the CDR3, the full variable domain is DGGITQSPKYLFRKEGQNVTLSCEQNLNHDAMYWYRQDPGQGLRLIYYSQIVNDFQKGDIAEGYSVSREKKESFPLTVTSAQKNPTAFYLCASSGRQMANEKLFFGSGTQLSVL.

CDR3 in amino acids: CSVGEGFSYEQYF. CDR3 in DNA: TGCAGCGTTGGTGAGGGTTTCTCCTACGAGCAGTACTTC. This rearrangement joins TRBV29-1 to TRBJ2-7; D is possibly TRBD2 (5 bases). Per the germline V gene, CDR1 is SQVTM and CDR2 is ANQGSEA. The CDR3 is 13 amino acids. V lost 4 bases and J lost 0, with 10 bases in between.

The chain is built from TRBV9 and TRBJ2-7, with unresolved D. CDR3 length equals 14 residues. With 0 bases removed from V and 4 bases from J, the gap between germline ends came to 11 bases. Germline V gives CDR1 SGDLS, CDR2 YYNGEE. CDR3: CASSVAGSEYEQYF. Written as DNA, the CDR3 is TGTGCCAGCAGCGTAGCTGGCAGCGAATACGAGCAGTACTTC.

The gene calls are TRBV7-3 and TRBJ2-2; D might be TRBD1 (5 bases). The CDR3 has 16 amino acids. The germline V gene encodes CDR1 SGHTA and CDR2 FQGTGA. Deletions cut 2 bases from V and 1 base from J, with 11 bases between. The CDR3 sequence is CASSLVGPGNTGELFF. As DNA, the CDR3 is TGTGCCAGCAGCTTAGTGGGGCCGGGGAACACCGGGGAGCTGTTTTTT.

J is TRBJ1-1 and V is TRBV11-3; 9 nucleotides agree with TRBD1. Trimming at V came to 4 bases and at J to 7 bases, leaving 10 bases not matched to a gene. Germline CDR1 is SGHNT and CDR2 is YENEEA. The CDR3 sequence is 15 residues long. This CDR3 reads CASSSPYDRGDEAFF. CDR3 coding DNA: TGTGCCAGCAGCTCCCCCTACGACAGGGGGGATGAAGCTTTCTTT.

With respect to this clone: A junction end diverges from the germline sequence, so it may reflect a read error. This CDR3 is CASGARDF. The CDR3 DNA is TGTGCCAGCGGGGCGAGAGACTTC. The V call is TRBV28, the J call TRBJ2-7; possible D gene TRBD1, 5 bases. Germline values: CDR1 MDHEN, CDR2 SYDVKM. The CDR3 is made up of 8 amino acids.

The chain joins TRBV19 to TRBJ2-7, with 13 bases that match TRBD2. Germline lookup yields CDR1 LNHDA and CDR2 SQIVND (reference sequence). The CDR3 sequence is 15 residues long. V trimming: 6 bases; J trimming: 7 bases; junction bases outside the gene matches: 9. The CDR3 DNA sequence: TGTGCCAGTAGCCGGACTAGCGGGAGTGGGTGGGAGCAGTACTTC. Protein product: CASSRTSGSGWEQYF.